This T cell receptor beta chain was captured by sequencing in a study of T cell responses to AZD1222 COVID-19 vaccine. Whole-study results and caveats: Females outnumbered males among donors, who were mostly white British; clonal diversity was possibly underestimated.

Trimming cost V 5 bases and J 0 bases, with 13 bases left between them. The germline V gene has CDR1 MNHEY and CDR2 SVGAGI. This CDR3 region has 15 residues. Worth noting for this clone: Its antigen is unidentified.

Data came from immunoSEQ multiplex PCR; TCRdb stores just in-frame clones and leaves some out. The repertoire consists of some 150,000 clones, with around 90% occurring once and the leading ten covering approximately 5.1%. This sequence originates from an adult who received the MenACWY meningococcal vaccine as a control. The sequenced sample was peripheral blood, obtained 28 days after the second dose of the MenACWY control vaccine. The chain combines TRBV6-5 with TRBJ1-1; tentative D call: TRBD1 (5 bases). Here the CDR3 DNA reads TGTGCCAGCAGTACCCCCGGGACTGTGAACACTGAAGCTTTCTTT. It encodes CASSTPGTVNTEAFF.